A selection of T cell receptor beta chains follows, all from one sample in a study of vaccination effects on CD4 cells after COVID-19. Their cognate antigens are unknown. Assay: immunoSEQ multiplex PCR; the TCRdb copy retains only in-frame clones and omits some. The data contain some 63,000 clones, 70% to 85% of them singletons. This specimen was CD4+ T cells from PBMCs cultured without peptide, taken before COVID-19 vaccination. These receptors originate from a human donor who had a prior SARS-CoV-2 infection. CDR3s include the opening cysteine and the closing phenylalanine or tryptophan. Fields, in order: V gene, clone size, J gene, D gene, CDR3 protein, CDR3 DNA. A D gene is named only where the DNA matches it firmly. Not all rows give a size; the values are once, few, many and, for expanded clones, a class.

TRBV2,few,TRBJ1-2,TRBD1,CASSAGQAYGYTF,TGTGCCAGCAGTGCAGGACAGGCCTATGGCTACACCTTC
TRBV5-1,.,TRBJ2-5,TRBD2,CASSSGLADQETQYF,TGCGCCAGCAGCTCGGGACTAGCGGACCAAGAGACCCAGTACTTC
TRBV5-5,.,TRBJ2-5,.,CASSLAETQYF,TGTGCCAGCAGCTTGGCGGAGACCCAGTACTTC
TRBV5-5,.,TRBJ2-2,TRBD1,CASRIGQGWAGELFF,TGTGCCAGCCGGATCGGACAGGGGTGGGCCGGGGAGCTGTTTTTT
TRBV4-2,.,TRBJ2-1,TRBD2,CASSKEAGGPSNEQFF,TGTGCCAGCAGCAAAGAGGCGGGAGGGCCCTCGAATGAGCAGTTCTTC
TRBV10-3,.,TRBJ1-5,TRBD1,CAISEEDRGNQPQHF,TGTGCCATCAGTGAGGAGGACAGGGGAAATCAGCCCCAGCATTTT
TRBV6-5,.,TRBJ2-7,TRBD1,CASSRSGQGAEQYF,TGTGCCAGCAGTCGCTCGGGACAGGGGGCCGAGCAGTACTTC
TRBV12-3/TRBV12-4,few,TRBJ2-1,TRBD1,CASSRQGNEQFF,TGTGCCAGCAGTCGACAGGGGAATGAGCAGTTCTTC
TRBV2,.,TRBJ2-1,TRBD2,CASSYLPSGVGNEQFF,TGTGCCAGCAGTTACCTTCCTAGCGGGGTCGGCAATGAGCAGTTCTTC
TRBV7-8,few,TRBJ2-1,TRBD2,CASSRRRTSGSFSYNEQFF,TGTGCCAGCAGCCGAAGGAGGACTAGCGGGAGTTTCTCCTACAATGAGCAGTTCTTC
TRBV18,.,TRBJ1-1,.,CASSPLADTEAFF,TGTGCCAGCTCACCACTAGCTGACACTGAAGCTTTCTTT
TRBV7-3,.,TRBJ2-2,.,CASSLRGLANTGELFF,TGTGCCAGCAGCTTAAGAGGGCTAGCGAACACCGGGGAGCTGTTTTTT
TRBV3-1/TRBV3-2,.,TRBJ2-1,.,CASSPQPRRRSEQFF,TGTGCCAGCAGCCCTCAGCCCCGCCGGCGGAGTGAGCAGTTCTTC
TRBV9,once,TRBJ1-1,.,CASSPGTPPEAFF,TGTGCCAGCAGCCCAGGGACACCGCCTGAAGCTTTCTTT
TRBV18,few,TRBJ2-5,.,CASSPWGIQGRETQYF,TGTGCCAGCTCACCCTGGGGAATCCAGGGGCGAGAGACCCAGTACTTC
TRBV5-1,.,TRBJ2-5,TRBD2,CASSRSRTSGGALEETQYF,TGCGCCAGCAGCCGATCAAGGACTAGCGGGGGGGCACTCGAAGAGACCCAGTACTTC
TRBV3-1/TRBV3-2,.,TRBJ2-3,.,CASSQGMGQYF,TGTGCCAGCAGCCAAGGGATGGGGCAGTATTTT
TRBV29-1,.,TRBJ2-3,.,CSVDRGSTDTQYF,TGCAGCGTTGATAGGGGAAGCACAGATACGCAGTATTTT
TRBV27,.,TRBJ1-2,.,CASRLLAGDYGYTF,TGTGCCAGCAGATTGTTAGCAGGGGACTATGGCTACACCTTC
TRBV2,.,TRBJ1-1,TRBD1,CASSLTGKDTEAFF,TGTGCCAGCAGCTTGACAGGGAAGGACACTGAAGCTTTCTTT
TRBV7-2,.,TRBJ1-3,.,CASTQGTGNTIYF,TGTGCCAGCACGCAGGGTACTGGAAACACCATATATTTT
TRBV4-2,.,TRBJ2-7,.,CASSQEFAGPSSYEQYF,TGTGCCAGCAGCCAAGAGTTTGCCGGACCGAGCTCCTACGAGCAGTACTTC
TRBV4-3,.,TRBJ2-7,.,CASSQDRGSYEQYF,TGCGCCAGCAGCCAAGATCGGGGCAGCTACGAGCAGTACTTC
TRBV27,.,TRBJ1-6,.,CASSLRPGGTNSPLHF,TGTGCCAGCAGTTTACGGCCAGGAGGGACTAATTCACCCCTCCACTTT
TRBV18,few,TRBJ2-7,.,CASSLSGQGHEQYF,TGTGCCAGCTCACTTTCGGGGCAGGGCCACGAGCAGTACTTC